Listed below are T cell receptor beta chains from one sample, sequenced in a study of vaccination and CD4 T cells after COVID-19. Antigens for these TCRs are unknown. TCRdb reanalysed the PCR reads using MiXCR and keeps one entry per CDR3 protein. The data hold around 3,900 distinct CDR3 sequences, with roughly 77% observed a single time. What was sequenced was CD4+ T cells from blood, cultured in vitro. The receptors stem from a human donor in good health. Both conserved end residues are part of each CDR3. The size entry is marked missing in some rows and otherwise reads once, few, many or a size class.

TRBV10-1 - CASSDGQGYFYEQYF
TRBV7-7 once CASSLGLAGDTQYF
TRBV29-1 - CSVEYSTNTGELFF
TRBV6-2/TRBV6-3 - CASSYAALEQYF
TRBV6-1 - CASSQTRGTQYF
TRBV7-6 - CASTRRGQTQETQYF
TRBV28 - CASISQSSYNSPLHF
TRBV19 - CASSTLRLAGVYNEQFF
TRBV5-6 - CASSLDRGGWTDTQYF
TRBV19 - CASSIPWEKRRDYGYTF
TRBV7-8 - CASSLVTGTAYGYTF
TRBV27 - CASSSYGLAGDTDTQYF
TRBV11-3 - CASSLTPGATGELFF
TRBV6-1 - CASRPLRDTDTQYF
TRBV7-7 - CASSPGTGQETQYF
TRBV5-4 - CASKWEAGMNTEAFF
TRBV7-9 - CASSLGDFPLAKNIQYF
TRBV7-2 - CASSLEGLSPLHF
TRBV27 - CASSPQTGSNQPQHF
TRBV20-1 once CSASELGRANYGYTF
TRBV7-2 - CASSLSAGGNYGYTF